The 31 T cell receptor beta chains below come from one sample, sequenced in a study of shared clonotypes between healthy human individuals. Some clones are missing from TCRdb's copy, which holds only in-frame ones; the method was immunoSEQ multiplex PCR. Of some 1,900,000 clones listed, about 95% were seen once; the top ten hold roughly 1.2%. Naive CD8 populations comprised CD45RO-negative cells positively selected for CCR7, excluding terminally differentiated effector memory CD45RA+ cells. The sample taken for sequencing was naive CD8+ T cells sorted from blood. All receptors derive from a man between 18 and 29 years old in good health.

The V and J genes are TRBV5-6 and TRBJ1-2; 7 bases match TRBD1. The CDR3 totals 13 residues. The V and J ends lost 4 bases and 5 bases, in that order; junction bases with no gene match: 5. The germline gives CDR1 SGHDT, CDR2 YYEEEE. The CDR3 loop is CASSQTGLYGYTF. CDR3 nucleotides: TGTGCCAGCAGCCAGACAGGGTTATATGGCTACACCTTC.

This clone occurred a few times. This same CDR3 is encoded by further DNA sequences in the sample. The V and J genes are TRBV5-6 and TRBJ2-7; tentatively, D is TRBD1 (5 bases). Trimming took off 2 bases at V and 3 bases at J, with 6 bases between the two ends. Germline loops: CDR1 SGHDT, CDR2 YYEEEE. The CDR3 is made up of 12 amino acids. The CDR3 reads CASSFDSYEQYF. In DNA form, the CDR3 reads TGTGCCAGCAGCTTTGACAGCTACGAGCAGTACTTC.

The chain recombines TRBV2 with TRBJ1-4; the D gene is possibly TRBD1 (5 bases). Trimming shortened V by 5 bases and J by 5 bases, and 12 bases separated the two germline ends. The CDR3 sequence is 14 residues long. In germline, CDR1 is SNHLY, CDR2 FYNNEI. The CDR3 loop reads CASSFFSGNEKLFF. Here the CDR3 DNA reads TGTGCCAGCAGTTTTTTTTCAGGGAATGAAAAACTGTTTTTT.

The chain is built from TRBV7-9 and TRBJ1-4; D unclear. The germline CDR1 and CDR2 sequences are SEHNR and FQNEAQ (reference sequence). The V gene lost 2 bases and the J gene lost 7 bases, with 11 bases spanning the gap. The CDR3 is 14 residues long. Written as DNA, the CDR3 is TGTGCCAGCAGCTTACAACAGTCGCGTGAAAAACTGTTTTTT. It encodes CASSLQQSREKLFF.

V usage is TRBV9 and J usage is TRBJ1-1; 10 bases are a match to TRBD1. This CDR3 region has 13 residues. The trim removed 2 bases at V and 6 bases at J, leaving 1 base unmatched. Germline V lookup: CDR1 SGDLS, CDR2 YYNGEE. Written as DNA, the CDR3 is TGTGCCAGCAGCGTCGACAGGGGGCCTGAAGCTTTCTTT. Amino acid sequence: CASSVDRGPEAFF.

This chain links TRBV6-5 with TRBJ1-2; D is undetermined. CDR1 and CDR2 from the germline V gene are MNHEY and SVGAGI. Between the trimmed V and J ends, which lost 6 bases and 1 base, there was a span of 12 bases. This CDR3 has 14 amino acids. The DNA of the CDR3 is TGTGCCAGCAGCCTAAGAGGGAATAACTATGGCTACACCTTC. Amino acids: CASSLRGNNYGYTF.

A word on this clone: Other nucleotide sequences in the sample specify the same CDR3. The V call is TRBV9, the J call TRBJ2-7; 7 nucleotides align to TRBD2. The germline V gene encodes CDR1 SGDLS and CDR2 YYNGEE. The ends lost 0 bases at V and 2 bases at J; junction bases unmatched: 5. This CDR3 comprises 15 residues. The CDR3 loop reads CASSVGGSGAYEQYF. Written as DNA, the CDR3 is TGTGCCAGCAGCGTAGGCGGGAGTGGGGCCTACGAGCAGTACTTC.

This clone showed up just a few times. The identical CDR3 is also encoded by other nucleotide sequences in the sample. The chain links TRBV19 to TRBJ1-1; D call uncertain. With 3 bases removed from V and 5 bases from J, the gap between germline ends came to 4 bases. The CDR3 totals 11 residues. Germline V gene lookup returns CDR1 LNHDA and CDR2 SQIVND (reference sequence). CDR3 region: CASSIGTEAFF. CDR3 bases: TGTGCCAGTAGTATCGGAACTGAAGCTTTCTTT.

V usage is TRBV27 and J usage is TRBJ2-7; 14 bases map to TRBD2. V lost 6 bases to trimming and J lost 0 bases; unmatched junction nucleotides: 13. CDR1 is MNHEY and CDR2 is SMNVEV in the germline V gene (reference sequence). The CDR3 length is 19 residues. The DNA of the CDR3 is TGTGCCAGCAGAACAGGGGCAGGGGGACTAGCGGGGGCCTCCTACGAGCAGTACTTC. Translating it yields CASRTGAGGLAGASYEQYF.

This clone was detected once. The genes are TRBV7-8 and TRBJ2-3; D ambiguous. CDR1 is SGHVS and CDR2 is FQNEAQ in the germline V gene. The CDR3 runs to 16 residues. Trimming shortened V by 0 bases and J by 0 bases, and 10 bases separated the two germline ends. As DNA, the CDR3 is TGTGCCAGCAGCTTAGCTGTCATATCTAGCACAGATACGCAGTATTTT. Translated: CASSLAVISSTDTQYF.

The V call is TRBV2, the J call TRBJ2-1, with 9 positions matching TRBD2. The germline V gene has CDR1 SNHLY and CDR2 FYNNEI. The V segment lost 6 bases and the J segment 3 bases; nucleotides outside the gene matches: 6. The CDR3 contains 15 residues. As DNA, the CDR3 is TGTGCCAGCAGGGATATAGCGGGGGTCTACAATGAGCAGTTCTTC. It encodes CASRDIAGVYNEQFF.

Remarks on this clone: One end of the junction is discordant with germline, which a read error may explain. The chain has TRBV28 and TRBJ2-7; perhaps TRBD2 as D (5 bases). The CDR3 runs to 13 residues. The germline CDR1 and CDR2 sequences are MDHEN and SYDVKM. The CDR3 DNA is TGTGCCAGTACTTGGACGGGGAACCCCGCACCTGACTTC. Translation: CASTWTGNPAPDF.

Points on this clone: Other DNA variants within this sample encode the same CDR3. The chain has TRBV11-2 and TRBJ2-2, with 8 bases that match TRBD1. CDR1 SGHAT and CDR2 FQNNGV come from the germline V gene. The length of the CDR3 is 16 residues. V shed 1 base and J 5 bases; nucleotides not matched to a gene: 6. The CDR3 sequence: CASSLGQGAGTGELFF. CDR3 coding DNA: TGTGCCAGCAGCTTAGGTCAGGGGGCGGGAACCGGGGAGCTGTTTTTT.

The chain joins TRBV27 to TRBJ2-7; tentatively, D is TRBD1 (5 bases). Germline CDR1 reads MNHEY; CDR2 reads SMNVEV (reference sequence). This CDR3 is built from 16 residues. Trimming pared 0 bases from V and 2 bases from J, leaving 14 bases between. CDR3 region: CASSLSPRRATYEQYF. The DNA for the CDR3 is TGTGCCAGCAGTTTATCGCCTCGCAGGGCAACCTACGAGCAGTACTTC.

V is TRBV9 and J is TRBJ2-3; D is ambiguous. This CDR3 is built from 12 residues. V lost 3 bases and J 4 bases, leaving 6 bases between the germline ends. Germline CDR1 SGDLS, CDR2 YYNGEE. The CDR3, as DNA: TGTGCCAGCAGCGGAACCTCAGATACGCAGTATTTT. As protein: CASSGTSDTQYF.

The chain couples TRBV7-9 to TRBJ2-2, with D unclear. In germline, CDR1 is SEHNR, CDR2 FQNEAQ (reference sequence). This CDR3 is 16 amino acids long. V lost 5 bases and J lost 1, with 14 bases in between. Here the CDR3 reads CASSLPGPENTGELFF. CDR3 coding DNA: TGTGCCAGCAGCCTACCCGGACCCGAGAACACCGGGGAGCTGTTTTTT.

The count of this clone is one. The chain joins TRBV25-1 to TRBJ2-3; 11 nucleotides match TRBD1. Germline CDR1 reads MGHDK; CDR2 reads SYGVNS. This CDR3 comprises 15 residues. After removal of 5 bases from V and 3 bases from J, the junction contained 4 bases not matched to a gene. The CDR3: CASSLGQGATDTQYF. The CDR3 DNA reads TGTGCCAGCAGTCTAGGACAGGGGGCAACAGATACGCAGTATTTT.

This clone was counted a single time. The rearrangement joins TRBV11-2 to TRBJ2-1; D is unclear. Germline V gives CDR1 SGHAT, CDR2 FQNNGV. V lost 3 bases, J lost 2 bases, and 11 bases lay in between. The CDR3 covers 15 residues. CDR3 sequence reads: CASSFPEDPYNEQFF. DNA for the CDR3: TGTGCCAGCAGCTTCCCCGAGGATCCCTACAATGAGCAGTTCTTC.

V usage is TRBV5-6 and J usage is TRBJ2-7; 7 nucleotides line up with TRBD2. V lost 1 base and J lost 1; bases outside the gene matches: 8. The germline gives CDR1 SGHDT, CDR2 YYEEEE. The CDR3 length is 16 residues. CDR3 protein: CASSLFASGKSYEQYF. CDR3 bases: TGTGCCAGCAGCTTGTTTGCTAGCGGAAAATCCTACGAGCAGTACTTC.

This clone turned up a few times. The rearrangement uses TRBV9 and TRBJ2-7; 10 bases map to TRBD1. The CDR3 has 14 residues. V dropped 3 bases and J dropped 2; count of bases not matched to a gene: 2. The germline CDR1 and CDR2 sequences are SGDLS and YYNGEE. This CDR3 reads CASSAGQGTYEQYF. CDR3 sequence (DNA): TGTGCCAGCAGCGCGGGACAGGGGACCTACGAGCAGTACTTC.

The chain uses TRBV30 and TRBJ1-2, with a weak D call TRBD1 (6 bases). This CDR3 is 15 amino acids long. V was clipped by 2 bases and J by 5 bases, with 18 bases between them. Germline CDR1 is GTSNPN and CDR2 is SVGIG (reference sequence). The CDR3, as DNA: TGTGCCTGGAGTACAAGATTGGGGGGCAGGTATGGCTACACCTTC. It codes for CAWSTRLGGRYGYTF.

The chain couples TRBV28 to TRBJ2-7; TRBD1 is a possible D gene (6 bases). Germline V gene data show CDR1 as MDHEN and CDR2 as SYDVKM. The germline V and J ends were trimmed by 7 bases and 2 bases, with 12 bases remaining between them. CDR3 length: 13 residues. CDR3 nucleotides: TGTGCCAGCAAGATGACAGGCGCCTACGAGCAGTACTTC. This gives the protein CASKMTGAYEQYF. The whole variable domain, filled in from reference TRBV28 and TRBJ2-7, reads DVKVTQSSRYLVKRTGEKVFLECVQDMDHENMFWYRQDPGLGLRLIYFSYDVKMKEKGDIPEGYSVSREKKERFSLILESASTNQTSMYLCASKMTGAYEQYFGPGTRLTVT.

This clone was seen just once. The CDR3, as DNA: TGCGCCAGCAGTGATCCGGTTAGCGGGTCCACAGATACGCAGTATTTT. This translates into CASSDPVSGSTDTQYF. This chain connects TRBV10-2 to TRBJ2-3, with 7 bases matching TRBD2. CDR3 size: 16 residues. V shed 3 bases, J shed 2 bases, and the junction held 8 bases outside the gene matches. Germline V gives CDR1 WSHSY, CDR2 SAAADI.

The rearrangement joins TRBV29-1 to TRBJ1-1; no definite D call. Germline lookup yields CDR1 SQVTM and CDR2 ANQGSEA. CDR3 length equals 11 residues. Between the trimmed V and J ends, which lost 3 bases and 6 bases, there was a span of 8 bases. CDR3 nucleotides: TGCAGCGTTGATTCTCGGGCTGAAGCTTTCTTT. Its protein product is CSVDSRAEAFF.

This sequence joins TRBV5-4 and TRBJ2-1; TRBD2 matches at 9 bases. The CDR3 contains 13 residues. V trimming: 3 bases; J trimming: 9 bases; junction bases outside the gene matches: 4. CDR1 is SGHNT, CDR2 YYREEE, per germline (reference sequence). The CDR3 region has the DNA TGTGCCAGCAGCTGGGAGACTAGCGGTGAGCAGTTCTTC. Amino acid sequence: CASSWETSGEQFF.

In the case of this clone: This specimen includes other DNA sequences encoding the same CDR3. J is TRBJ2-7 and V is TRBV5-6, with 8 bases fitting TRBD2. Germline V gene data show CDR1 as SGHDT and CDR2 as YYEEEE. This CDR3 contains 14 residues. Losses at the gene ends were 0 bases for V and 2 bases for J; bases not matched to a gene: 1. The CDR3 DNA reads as TGTGCCAGCAGCTTGGGAGCGGGGGCCTACGAGCAGTACTTC. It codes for CASSLGAGAYEQYF.

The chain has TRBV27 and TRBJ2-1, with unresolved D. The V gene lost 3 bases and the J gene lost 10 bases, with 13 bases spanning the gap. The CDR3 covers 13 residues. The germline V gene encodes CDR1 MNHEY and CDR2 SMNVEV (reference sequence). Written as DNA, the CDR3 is TGTGCCAGCAGTTTCTTCCCCTGGGGAGAGCAGTTCTTC. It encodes CASSFFPWGEQFF.

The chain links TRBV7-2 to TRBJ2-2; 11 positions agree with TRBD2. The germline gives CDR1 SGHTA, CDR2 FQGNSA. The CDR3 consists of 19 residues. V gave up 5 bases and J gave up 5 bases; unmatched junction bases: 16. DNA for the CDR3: TGTGCCAGCAGCCCTCTTCCGACCCTTAGCGGGAGGGGGACCGGGGAGCTGTTTTTT. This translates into CASSPLPTLSGRGTGELFF.

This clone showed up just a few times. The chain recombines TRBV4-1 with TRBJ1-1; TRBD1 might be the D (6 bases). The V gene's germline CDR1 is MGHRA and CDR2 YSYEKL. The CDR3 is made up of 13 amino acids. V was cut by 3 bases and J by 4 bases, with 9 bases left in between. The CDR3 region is CASSQQGLTEAFF. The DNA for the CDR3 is TGCGCCAGCAGCCAGCAGGGGCTCACTGAAGCTTTCTTT.

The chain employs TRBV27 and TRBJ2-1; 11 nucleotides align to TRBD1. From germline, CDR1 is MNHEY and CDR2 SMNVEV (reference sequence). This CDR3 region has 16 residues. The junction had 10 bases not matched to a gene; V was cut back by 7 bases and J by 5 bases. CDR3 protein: CASTSLPGQGDNEQFF. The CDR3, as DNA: TGTGCCAGCACAAGTCTTCCGGGACAGGGGGACAATGAGCAGTTCTTC.

The CDR3 nucleotides read TGTGCCAGCAGTTGGGACCCGGGCAGACAGAATATCTACGAGCAGTACTTC. Translating gives CASSWDPGRQNIYEQYF. The chain employs TRBV28 and TRBJ2-7; D possibly uses TRBD1 or TRBD2 (5 bases each). This CDR3 contains 17 residues. Germline-derived CDR1 and CDR2 are MDHEN and SYDVKM. Trimming pared 4 bases from V and 3 bases from J, leaving 22 bases between.